This T cell receptor (beta chain) is from a study of technical replicates of blood from several donors. V shed 7 bases and J shed 0 bases, with 9 bases lying between them. The CDR3 is 13 residues long. Germline V gene data show CDR1 as SNHLY and CDR2 as FYNNEI. Only in-frame clones appear in the TCRdb table, and some are missing; sequencing was by immunoSEQ multiplex PCR. The sample has about 100,000 clones; approximately 95% are singletons. This chain joins TRBV2 and TRBJ1-1; D is perhaps TRBD1 (5 bases). What was sequenced was T cells isolated from PBMCs. This receptor was identified in a human donor in good health. The CDR3 loop reads CASTRGVNTEAFF. CDR3 in DNA: TGTGCCAGCACTCGGGGGGTGAACACTGAAGCTTTCTTT.